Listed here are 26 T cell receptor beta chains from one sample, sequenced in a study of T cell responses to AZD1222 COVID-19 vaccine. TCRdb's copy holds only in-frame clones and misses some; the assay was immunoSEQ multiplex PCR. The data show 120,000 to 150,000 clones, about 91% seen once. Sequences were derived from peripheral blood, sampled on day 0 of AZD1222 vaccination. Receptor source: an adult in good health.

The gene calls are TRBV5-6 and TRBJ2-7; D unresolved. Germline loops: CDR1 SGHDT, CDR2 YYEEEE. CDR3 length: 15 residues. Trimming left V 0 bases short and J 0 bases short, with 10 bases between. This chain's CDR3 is CASSLGLVTSYEQYF. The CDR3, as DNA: TGTGCCAGCAGCTTGGGCCTAGTGACCTCCTACGAGCAGTACTTC. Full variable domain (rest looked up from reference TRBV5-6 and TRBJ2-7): DAGVTQSPTHLIKTRGQQVTLRCSPKSGHDTVSWYQQALGQGPQFIFQYYEEEERQRGNFPDRFSGHQFPNYSSELNVNALLLGDSALYLCASSLGLVTSYEQYFGPGTRLTVT.

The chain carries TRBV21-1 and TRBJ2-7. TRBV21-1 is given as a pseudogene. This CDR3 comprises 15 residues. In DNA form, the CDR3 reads TGTGCCAGCAGCAAAGGGCAGGAGAGCTCCTACGAGCAGTACTTC. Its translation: CASSKGQESSYEQYF.

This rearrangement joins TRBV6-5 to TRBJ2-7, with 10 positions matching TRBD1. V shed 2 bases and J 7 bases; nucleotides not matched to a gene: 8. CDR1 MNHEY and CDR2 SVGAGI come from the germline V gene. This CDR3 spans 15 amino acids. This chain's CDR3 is CASSYVGTGVGEQYF. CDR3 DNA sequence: TGTGCCAGCAGTTACGTCGGGACAGGGGTGGGAGAGCAGTACTTC.

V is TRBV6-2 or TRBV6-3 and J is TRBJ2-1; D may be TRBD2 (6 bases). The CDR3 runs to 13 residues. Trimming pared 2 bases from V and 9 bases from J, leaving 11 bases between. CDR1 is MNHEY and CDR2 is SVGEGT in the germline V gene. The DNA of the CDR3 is TGTGCCAGCAGTTACCAGTCGACTAGTGAGCAGTTCTTC. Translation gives CASSYQSTSEQFF.

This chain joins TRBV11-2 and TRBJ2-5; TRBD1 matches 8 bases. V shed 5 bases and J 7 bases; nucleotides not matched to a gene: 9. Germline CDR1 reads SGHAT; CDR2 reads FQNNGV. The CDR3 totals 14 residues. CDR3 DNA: TGTGCCAGCAGCAGAGACAGGGGTCCGGGGACCCAGTACTTC. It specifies CASSRDRGPGTQYF.

CDR3 nucleotides: TGTGCCAGCAGTCGGGACAGGGGTTTCGGTGGCTACACCTTC. Its translation: CASSRDRGFGGYTF. V usage is TRBV28 and J usage is TRBJ1-2, with 10 nucleotides matching TRBD1. The CDR3 spans 14 residues. The V gene end was trimmed by 5 bases and the J gene end by 7 bases; junction bases not matched to a gene: 7. Germline V gives CDR1 MDHEN, CDR2 SYDVKM.

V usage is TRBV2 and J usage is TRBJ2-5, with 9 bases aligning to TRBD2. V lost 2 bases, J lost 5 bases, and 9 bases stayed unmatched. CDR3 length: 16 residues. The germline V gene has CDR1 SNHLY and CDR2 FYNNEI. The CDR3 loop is CASSERSAGGPETQYF. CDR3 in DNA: TGTGCCAGCAGTGAAAGGTCGGCGGGAGGGCCGGAGACCCAGTACTTC.

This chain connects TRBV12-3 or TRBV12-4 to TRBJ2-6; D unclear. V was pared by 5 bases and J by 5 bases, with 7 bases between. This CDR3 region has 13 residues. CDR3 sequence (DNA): TGTGCCAGCAGTACGGGTAGGGCCAACGTCCTGACTTTC. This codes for CASSTGRANVLTF.

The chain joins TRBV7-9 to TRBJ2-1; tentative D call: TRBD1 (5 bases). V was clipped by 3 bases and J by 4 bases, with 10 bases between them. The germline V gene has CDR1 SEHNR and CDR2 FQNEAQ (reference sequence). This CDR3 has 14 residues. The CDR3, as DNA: TGTGCCAGCAGCTTGGGGCTAGAGTACAATGAGCAGTTCTTC. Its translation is CASSLGLEYNEQFF. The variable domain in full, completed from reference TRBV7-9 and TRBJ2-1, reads DTGVSQNPRHKITKRGQNVTFRCDPISEHNRLYWYRQTLGQGPEFLTYFQNEAQLEKSRLLSDRFSAERPKGSFSTLEIQRTEQGDSAMYLCASSLGLEYNEQFFGPGTRLTVL.

CDR3 sequence (DNA): TGTGCCAGCCCTGGAGGGGGCGAGCAGTACTTC. The encoded protein is CASPGGGEQYF. J is TRBJ2-7 and V is TRBV6-5, with D perhaps given as TRBD1 or TRBD2 (6 bases each). This CDR3 is 11 amino acids long. Germline V CDR1 and CDR2: MNHEY, SVGAGI. V lost 8 bases to trimming and J lost 6 bases, with 11 bases between them.

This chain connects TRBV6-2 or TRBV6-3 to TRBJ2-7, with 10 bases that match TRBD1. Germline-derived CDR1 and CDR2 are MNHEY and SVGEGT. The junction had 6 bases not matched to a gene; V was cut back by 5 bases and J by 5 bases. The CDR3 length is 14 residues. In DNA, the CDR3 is TGTGCCAGCAGTCCCGGGACAGGGGACCACGAGCAGTACTTC. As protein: CASSPGTGDHEQYF.

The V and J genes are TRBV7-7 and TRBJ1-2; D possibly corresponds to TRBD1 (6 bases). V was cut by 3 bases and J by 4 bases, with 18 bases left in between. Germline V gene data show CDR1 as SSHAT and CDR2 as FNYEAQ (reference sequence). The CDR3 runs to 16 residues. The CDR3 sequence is CASSFGGGGTLYGYTF. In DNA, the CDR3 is TGTGCCAGCAGCTTCGGTGGGGGCGGAACTCTCTATGGCTACACCTTC.

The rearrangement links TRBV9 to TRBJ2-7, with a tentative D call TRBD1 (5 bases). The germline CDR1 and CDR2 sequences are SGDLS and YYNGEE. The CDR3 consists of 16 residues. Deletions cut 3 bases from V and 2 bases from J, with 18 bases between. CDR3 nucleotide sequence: TGTGCCAGCAGCGCTTCCCAGGGTAGTGTCGCCTACGAGCAGTACTTC. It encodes CASSASQGSVAYEQYF.

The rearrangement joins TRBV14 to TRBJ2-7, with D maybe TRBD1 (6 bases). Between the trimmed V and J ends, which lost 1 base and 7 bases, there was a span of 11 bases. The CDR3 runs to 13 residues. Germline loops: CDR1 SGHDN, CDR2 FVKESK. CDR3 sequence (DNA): TGTGCCAGCAGCCAAGCCAGGGGAAGTGAGCAGTACTTC. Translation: CASSQARGSEQYF.

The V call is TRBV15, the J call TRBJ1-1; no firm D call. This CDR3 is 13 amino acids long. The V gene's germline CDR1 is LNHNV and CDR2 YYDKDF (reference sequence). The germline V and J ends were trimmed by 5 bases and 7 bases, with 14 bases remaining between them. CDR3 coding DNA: TGTGCCACCAGCCTTCAGCACCAGAGTGAAGCTTTCTTT. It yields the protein CATSLQHQSEAFF.

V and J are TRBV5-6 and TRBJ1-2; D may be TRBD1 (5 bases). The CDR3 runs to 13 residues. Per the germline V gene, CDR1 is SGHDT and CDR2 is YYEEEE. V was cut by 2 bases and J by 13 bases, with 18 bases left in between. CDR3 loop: CASSLGTSPVATF. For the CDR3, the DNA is TGTGCCAGCAGCTTAGGGACTTCGCCGGTTGCCACCTTC. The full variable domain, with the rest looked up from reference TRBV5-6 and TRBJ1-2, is DAGVTQSPTHLIKTRGQQVTLRCSPKSGHDTVSWYQQALGQGPQFIFQYYEEEERQRGNFPDRFSGHQFPNYSSELNVNALLLGDSALYLCASSLGTSPVATFGSGTRLTVV.

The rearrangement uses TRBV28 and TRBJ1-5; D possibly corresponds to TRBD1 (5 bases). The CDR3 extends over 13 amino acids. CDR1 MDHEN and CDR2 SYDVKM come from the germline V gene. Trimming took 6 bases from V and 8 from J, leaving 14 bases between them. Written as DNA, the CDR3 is TGTGCCAGCAGCACCCTGGGGGGTAAGCCCCAGCATTTT. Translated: CASSTLGGKPQHF.

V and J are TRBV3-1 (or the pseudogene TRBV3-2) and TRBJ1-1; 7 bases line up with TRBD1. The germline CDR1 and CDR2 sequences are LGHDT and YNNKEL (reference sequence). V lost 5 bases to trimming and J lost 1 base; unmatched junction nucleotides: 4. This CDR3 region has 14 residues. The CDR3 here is CASSDRVGNTEAFF. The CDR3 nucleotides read TGTGCCAGCAGCGACAGGGTCGGGAACACTGAAGCTTTCTTT.

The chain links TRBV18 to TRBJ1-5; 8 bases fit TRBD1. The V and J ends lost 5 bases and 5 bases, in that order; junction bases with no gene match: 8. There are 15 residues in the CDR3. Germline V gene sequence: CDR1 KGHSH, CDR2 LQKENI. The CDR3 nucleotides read TGTGCCAGCTCAAACGACAGGGGAGGCGATCAGCCCCAGCATTTT. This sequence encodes CASSNDRGGDQPQHF.

The CDR3 is CASSPGLAGVDTDTQYF. DNA for the CDR3: TGTGCCAGCTCCCCCGGACTAGCGGGAGTTGACACAGATACGCAGTATTTT. J is TRBJ2-3 and V is TRBV18; 13 nucleotides align to TRBD2. Germline loops: CDR1 KGHSH, CDR2 LQKENI. V was pared by 6 bases and J by 2 bases, with 8 bases of the junction left unmatched. The CDR3 totals 17 residues. Looking up the rest from reference TRBV18 and TRBJ2-3 gives the full variable domain: NAGVMQNPRHLVRRRGQEARLRCSPMKGHSHVYWYRQLPEEGLKFMVYLQKENIIDESGMPKERFSAEFPKEGPSILRIQQVVRGDSAAYFCASSPGLAGVDTDTQYFGPGTRLTVL.

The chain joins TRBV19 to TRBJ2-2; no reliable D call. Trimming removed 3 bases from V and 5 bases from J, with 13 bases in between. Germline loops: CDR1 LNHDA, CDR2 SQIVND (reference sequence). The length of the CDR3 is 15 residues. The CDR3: CASSIRAQVTGELFF. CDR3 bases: TGTGCCAGTAGTATTAGGGCCCAGGTGACCGGGGAGCTGTTTTTT.

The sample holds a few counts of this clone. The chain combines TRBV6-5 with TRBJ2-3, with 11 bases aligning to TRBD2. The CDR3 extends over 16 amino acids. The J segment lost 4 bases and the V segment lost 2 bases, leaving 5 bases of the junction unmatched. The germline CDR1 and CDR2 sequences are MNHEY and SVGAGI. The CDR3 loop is CASSYLLAGGPDTQYF. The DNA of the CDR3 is TGTGCCAGCAGTTACCTCCTAGCGGGAGGACCAGATACGCAGTATTTT.

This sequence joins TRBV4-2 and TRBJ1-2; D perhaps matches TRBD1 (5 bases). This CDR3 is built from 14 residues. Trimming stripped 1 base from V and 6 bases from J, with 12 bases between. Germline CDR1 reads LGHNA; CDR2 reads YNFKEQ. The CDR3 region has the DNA TGTGCCAGCAGCCAAGGGGGGGAGGACCATGGCTACACCTTC. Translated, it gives CASSQGGEDHGYTF.

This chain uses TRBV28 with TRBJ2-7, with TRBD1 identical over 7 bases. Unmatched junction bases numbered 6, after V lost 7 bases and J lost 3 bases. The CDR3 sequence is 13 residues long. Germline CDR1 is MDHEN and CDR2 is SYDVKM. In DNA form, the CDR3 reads TGTGCCAGCAACACAAACAGGGGCTACGAGCAGTACTTC. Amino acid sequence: CASNTNRGYEQYF. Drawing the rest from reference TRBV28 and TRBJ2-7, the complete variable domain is DVKVTQSSRYLVKRTGEKVFLECVQDMDHENMFWYRQDPGLGLRLIYFSYDVKMKEKGDIPEGYSVSREKKERFSLILESASTNQTSMYLCASNTNRGYEQYFGPGTRLTVT.

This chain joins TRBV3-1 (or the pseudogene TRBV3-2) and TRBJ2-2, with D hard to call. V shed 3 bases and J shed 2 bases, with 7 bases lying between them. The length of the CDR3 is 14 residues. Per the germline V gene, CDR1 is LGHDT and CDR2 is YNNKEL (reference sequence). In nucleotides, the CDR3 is TGTGCCAGCAGCCAGGATCCTAACACCGGGGAGCTGTTTTTT. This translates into CASSQDPNTGELFF.

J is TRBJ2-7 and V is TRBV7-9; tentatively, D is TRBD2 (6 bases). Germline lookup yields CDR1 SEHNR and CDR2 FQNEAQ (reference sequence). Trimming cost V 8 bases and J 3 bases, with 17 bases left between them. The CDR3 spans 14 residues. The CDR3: CASVGLASFYEQYF. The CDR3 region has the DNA TGTGCCAGCGTAGGGCTAGCGAGTTTCTACGAGCAGTACTTC.